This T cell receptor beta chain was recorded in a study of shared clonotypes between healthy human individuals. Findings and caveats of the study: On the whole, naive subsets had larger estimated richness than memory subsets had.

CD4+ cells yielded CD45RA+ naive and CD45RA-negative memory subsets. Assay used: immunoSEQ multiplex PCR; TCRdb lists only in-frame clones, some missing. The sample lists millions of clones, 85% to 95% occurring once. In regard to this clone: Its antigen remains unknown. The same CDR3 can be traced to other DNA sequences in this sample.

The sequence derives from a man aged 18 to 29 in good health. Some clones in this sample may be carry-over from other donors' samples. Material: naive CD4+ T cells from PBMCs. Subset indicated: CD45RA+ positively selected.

The CDR3 DNA reads TGTGCCAGCAGCCCGACTAGCGGGGATACAGATACGCAGTATTTT. Translated: CASSPTSGDTDTQYF. The chain employs TRBV7-2 and TRBJ2-3; 11 bases are shared with TRBD2. CDR1 is SGHTA, CDR2 FQGNSA, per germline. V gave up 5 bases and J gave up 3 bases; unmatched junction bases: 4. The CDR3 extends over 15 amino acids.